These 29 T cell receptor beta chains were sequenced from one sample in a study of T cells in tuberculosis. Time point indicated: new active TB diagnosis, blood taken before or within 7 days of starting treatment. Here immunoSEQ multiplex PCR was the method, and the copy in TCRdb shows in-frame clones only, minus some. Among 30,000 or so clones listed, about 82% were seen once. This specimen consisted of PBMCs, obtained at tuberculosis diagnosis. These receptors all come from an adult with tuberculosis.

The chain is built from TRBV7-9 and TRBJ2-7; 9 bases align to TRBD2. The CDR3 sequence is 16 residues long. The junction had 12 bases not matched to a gene; V was cut back by 5 bases and J by 4 bases. CDR1 SEHNR and CDR2 FQNEAQ come from the germline V gene (reference sequence). CDR3 DNA sequence: TGTGCCAGCAGCCAAGAGAGAAGCGGGAGGATTTACGAGCAGTACTTC. This encodes CASSQERSGRIYEQYF.

V is TRBV4-2 and J is TRBJ2-5, with TRBD2 matching 9 bases. This CDR3 spans 18 amino acids. V shed 3 bases and J 5 bases; nucleotides not matched to a gene: 16. Germline loops: CDR1 LGHNA, CDR2 YNFKEQ. CDR3 residues: CASSQGSGGGGAEETQYF. In DNA form, the CDR3 reads TGTGCCAGCAGCCAGGGTAGCGGTGGCGGGGGGGCTGAGGAGACCCAGTACTTC.

The chain uses TRBV6-1 and TRBJ1-4; D gene unclear. The germline gives CDR1 MNHNS, CDR2 SASEGT. This CDR3 comprises 14 residues. V lost 2 bases to trimming and J lost 8 bases, with 12 bases between them. The CDR3 coding sequence is TGTGCCAGCAGTGAAATACATGCCCCCGAAAAACTGTTTTTT. This codes for CASSEIHAPEKLFF.

V gene TRBV2 combines with J gene TRBJ1-2; D unclear. Looked up from germline, CDR1 is SNHLY and CDR2 is FYNNEI. This CDR3 has 12 residues. With 4 bases removed from V and 2 bases from J, the gap between germline ends came to 5 bases. Here the CDR3 reads CASSVENYGYTF. The CDR3 region has the DNA TGTGCCAGCAGTGTTGAGAACTATGGCTACACCTTC.

The V and J genes are TRBV18 and TRBJ1-1, with D hard to call. V was pared by 3 bases and J by 2 bases, with 13 bases between. Germline CDR1 is KGHSH and CDR2 is LQKENI. The CDR3 length is 15 residues. The CDR3 spells CASSPKGGGNTEAFF. CDR3 nucleotides: TGTGCCAGCTCACCCAAGGGAGGCGGCAACACTGAAGCTTTCTTT. The complete variable domain, with remaining parts taken from reference TRBV18 and TRBJ1-1, reads NAGVMQNPRHLVRRRGQEARLRCSPMKGHSHVYWYRQLPEEGLKFMVYLQKENIIDESGMPKERFSAEFPKEGPSILRIQQVVRGDSAAYFCASSPKGGGNTEAFFGQGTRLTVV.

The V call is TRBV28, the J call TRBJ1-5; D call uncertain. This CDR3 region has 12 residues. The germline CDR1 and CDR2 sequences are MDHEN and SYDVKM. V was pared by 3 bases and J by 4 bases, with 4 bases between. This CDR3 is CASSFGNQPQHF. Written as DNA, the CDR3 is TGTGCCAGCAGTTTCGGTAATCAGCCCCAGCATTTT.

This clone was seen a few times. This chain joins TRBV5-1 and TRBJ2-1, with 15 bases identical to TRBD2. Per germline, CDR1 SGHRS and CDR2 YFSETQ. The CDR3 extends over 17 amino acids. The ends lost 1 base at V and 5 bases at J; junction bases unmatched: 4. The CDR3 reads CASSLRTSGGVNNEQFF. CDR3 in DNA: TGCGCCAGCAGCTTGAGGACTAGCGGGGGGGTGAACAATGAGCAGTTCTTC. Full variable domain (outside the CDR3, taken from reference TRBV5-1 and TRBJ2-1): KAGVTQTPRYLIKTRGQQVTLSCSPISGHRSVSWYQQTPGQGLQFLFEYFSETQRNKGNFPGRFSGRQFSNSRSEMNVSTLELGDSALYLCASSLRTSGGVNNEQFFGPGTRLTVL.

The V call is TRBV11-2, the J call TRBJ1-1; no reliable D call. CDR3 size: 17 residues. From germline, CDR1 is SGHAT and CDR2 FQNNGV. The V gene lost 5 bases and the J gene lost 1 base, with 20 bases spanning the gap. CDR3: CASSDYGLRARNTEAFF. In DNA form, the CDR3 reads TGTGCCAGCAGCGATTACGGTCTGAGGGCGAGGAACACTGAAGCTTTCTTT.

This rearrangement joins TRBV9 to TRBJ2-3, with D maybe TRBD2 (5 bases). The length of the CDR3 is 15 residues. Germline lookup yields CDR1 SGDLS and CDR2 YYNGEE. V lost 0 bases to trimming and J lost 4 bases, with 12 bases between them. In DNA form, the CDR3 reads TGTGCCAGCAGCGTAGGGATCGGAGGCTCAGATACGCAGTATTTT. This encodes CASSVGIGGSDTQYF.

The chain joins TRBV25-1 to TRBJ1-1, with D perhaps matching TRBD1 (5 bases). CDR3 length equals 14 residues. Germline CDR1 is MGHDK and CDR2 is SYGVNS. Trimming removed 6 bases from V and 2 bases from J, with 13 bases in between. This CDR3 is CASRAAGFNTEAFF. The CDR3 DNA reads TGTGCCAGCAGGGCTGCAGGGTTTAACACTGAAGCTTTCTTT.

V usage is TRBV5-1 and J usage is TRBJ2-1; no definite D call. The CDR3 is 11 residues long. The germline gives CDR1 SGHRS, CDR2 YFSETQ. V was cut by 7 bases and J by 8 bases, with 10 bases left in between. CDR3 sequence: CASRLADEQFF. Written as DNA, the CDR3 is TGCGCCAGCCGATTGGCGGATGAGCAGTTCTTC.

The chain couples TRBV5-4 to TRBJ2-1; no clear D gene. From germline, CDR1 is SGHNT and CDR2 YYREEE (reference sequence). CDR3 length: 13 residues. Trimming left V 4 bases short and J 8 bases short, with 13 bases between. CDR3 bases: TGTGCCAGCAGCCAGGTCTCCGGCGATGAGCAGTTCTTC. This codes for CASSQVSGDEQFF.

The CDR3 region is CASSQGLAAGEQYF. In DNA, the CDR3 is TGTGCCAGCAGCCAGGGACTAGCGGCCGGCGAGCAGTACTTC. This chain connects TRBV7-7 to TRBJ2-7, with 11 positions matching TRBD2. The CDR3 has 14 residues. CDR1 is SSHAT and CDR2 is FNYEAQ in the germline V gene (reference sequence). Unmatched junction bases numbered 6, after V lost 5 bases and J lost 6 bases.

J is TRBJ2-2 and V is TRBV11-2, with 7 positions matching TRBD2. This CDR3 contains 16 residues. Germline trimming cut 2 bases from V and 5 bases from J; bases unmatched to any gene: 8. CDR1 SGHAT and CDR2 FQNNGV come from the germline V gene. CDR3 in amino acids: CASSLSGVKGTGELFF. CDR3 nucleotide sequence: TGTGCCAGCAGCTTAAGCGGGGTCAAGGGGACCGGGGAGCTGTTTTTT.

V usage is TRBV7-9 and J usage is TRBJ1-1; a weak D match, TRBD1 (5 bases). Germline lookup yields CDR1 SEHNR and CDR2 FQNEAQ (reference sequence). V lost 2 bases and J 4 bases, leaving 11 bases between the germline ends. CDR3 length: 14 residues. The CDR3 region has the DNA TGTGCCAGCAGCTTACCCCAACAGGTCACTGAAGCTTTCTTT. It yields the protein CASSLPQQVTEAFF.

Worth noting for this clone: One end of the junction varies from germline; a read error may be responsible. The chain uses TRBV11-2 and TRBJ2-1, with a tentative D call TRBD2 (6 bases). In germline, CDR1 is SGHAT, CDR2 FQNNGV. This CDR3 region has 12 residues. The CDR3 DNA reads TGTGCCAGCAGCTCAAAGCGGGTGGAAATGATCTTC. Translated: CASSSKRVEMIF.

The chain employs TRBV11-2 and TRBJ1-2; D is ambiguous. CDR3 length equals 15 residues. Per germline, CDR1 SGHAT and CDR2 FQNNGV. V lost 0 bases, J lost 6 bases, and 14 bases lay in between. In nucleotides, the CDR3 is TGTGCCAGCAGCTTAGATCAGCGGGGAGGGAATGGCTACACCTTC. It specifies CASSLDQRGGNGYTF.

The chain carries TRBV9 and TRBJ2-4; 12 nucleotides match TRBD2. This CDR3 has 16 residues. The V segment lost 7 bases and the J segment 8 bases; nucleotides outside the gene matches: 13. Germline CDR1 reads SGDLS; CDR2 reads YYNGEE. The CDR3 protein is CASSGASGRAWDIQYF. The CDR3 coding sequence is TGTGCCAGCTCAGGGGCTAGCGGGAGGGCCTGGGACATTCAGTACTTC.

This chain connects TRBV4-1 to TRBJ1-1, with D possibly TRBD1 on 5 matching bases. The germline V gene encodes CDR1 MGHRA and CDR2 YSYEKL. The CDR3 runs 16 residues. The V and J ends lost 4 bases and 4 bases respectively, with 19 bases between them. The CDR3 DNA sequence: TGCGCCAGCAGCCTACTGTTTGGGGGGAGAAGCACTGAAGCTTTCTTT. Translation: CASSLLFGGRSTEAFF.

The chain is built from TRBV7-2 and TRBJ2-2, with TRBD2 matching 10 bases. From germline, CDR1 is SGHTA and CDR2 FQGNSA. This CDR3 is 15 amino acids long. The J segment lost 8 bases and the V segment lost 3 bases, leaving 6 bases of the junction unmatched. The chain's CDR3 is CASSFELAGVGELFF. CDR3 nucleotides: TGTGCCAGCAGCTTCGAGCTAGCGGGGGTTGGGGAGCTGTTTTTT.

The chain uses TRBV9 and TRBJ1-4, with TRBD1 matching 7 bases. J was trimmed by 2 bases and V by 2 bases; bases with no gene match: 9. The germline V gene encodes CDR1 SGDLS and CDR2 YYNGEE. The CDR3 runs 17 residues. This CDR3 reads CASSVRQGFSTNEKLFF. The CDR3 region has the DNA TGTGCCAGCAGCGTCCGACAGGGTTTTTCGACTAATGAAAAACTGTTTTTT.

This chain uses TRBV18 with TRBJ1-3, with TRBD1 identical over 8 bases. V lost 1 base, J lost 3 bases, and 5 bases stayed unmatched. The CDR3 sequence is 16 residues long. From germline, CDR1 is KGHSH and CDR2 LQKENI. CDR3 in DNA: TGTGCCAGCTCACCACTTGGAACAGGGGGTGGAAACACCATATATTTT. Translating it yields CASSPLGTGGGNTIYF.

V and J are TRBV5-1 and TRBJ2-3, with a possible D match to TRBD2 (5 bases). CDR3 length: 15 amino acids. The V and J ends lost 7 bases and 3 bases respectively, with 18 bases between them. CDR1 and CDR2 (germline): SGHRS, YFSETQ. The CDR3 coding sequence is TGCGCCAGCGATTCGGGGAACCTTAGGACAGATACGCAGTATTTT. Its protein product is CASDSGNLRTDTQYF.

This clone occurred a few times. The chain uses TRBV11-2 and TRBJ2-3; 13 positions match TRBD2. Germline values: CDR1 SGHAT, CDR2 FQNNGV. This CDR3 has 14 amino acids. Trimming cost V 5 bases and J 11 bases; bases outside gene matches: 7. As DNA, the CDR3 is TGTGCCAGCAGCGGTACTAGCGGGGGGGCCCAGCAGTATTTT. Translated: CASSGTSGGAQQYF.

The V gene is TRBV6-6, the J gene TRBJ1-2; 7 positions match TRBD1. The CDR3 runs 12 residues. J lost 8 bases, V lost 5 bases, and 5 bases had no gene match. Germline loops: CDR1 MNHNY, CDR2 SVGAGI (reference sequence). The CDR3 DNA reads as TGTGCCAGCAGTACGACAGGGAACGGCTACACCTTC. The encoded protein is CASSTTGNGYTF.

J is TRBJ2-1 and V is TRBV9, with D perhaps TRBD2 (5 bases). The V end lost 2 bases, the J end lost 0 bases, and 12 bases lay between the germline ends. Germline CDR1 SGDLS, CDR2 YYNGEE. This CDR3 contains 16 residues. CDR3 DNA: TGTGCCAGCAGCGTTGGAGCGGTAAGCTCCTACAATGAGCAGTTCTTC. Translating gives CASSVGAVSSYNEQFF.

The chain uses TRBV9 and TRBJ2-7, with TRBD2 identical over 10 bases. The CDR3 is made up of 14 amino acids. Losses at the gene ends were 4 bases for V and 3 bases for J; bases not matched to a gene: 4. Per germline, CDR1 SGDLS and CDR2 YYNGEE. The CDR3 DNA sequence: TGTGCCAGCAGCCGGACTAGCGGAAACTACGAGCAGTACTTC. Amino acid sequence: CASSRTSGNYEQYF.

V usage is TRBV11-2 and J usage is TRBJ2-7, with 12 bases aligning to TRBD1. The CDR3 sequence is 17 residues long. Germline trimming cut 1 base from V and 5 bases from J; bases unmatched to any gene: 9. The germline CDR1 and CDR2 sequences are SGHAT and FQNNGV. The CDR3 protein is CASSLGSGGTGGNEQYF. The CDR3 DNA is TGTGCCAGCAGCTTAGGTTCCGGCGGGACAGGGGGCAACGAGCAGTACTTC.

In its sample, this clone was seen once. The chain links TRBV9 to TRBJ2-1; 8 positions agree with TRBD2. Germline lookup yields CDR1 SGDLS and CDR2 YYNGEE. The V gene end was trimmed by 3 bases and the J gene end by 0 bases; junction bases not matched to a gene: 11. This CDR3 has 18 amino acids. The CDR3 DNA reads as TGTGCCAGCAGCGGTACCGGGACTAGTGGCCACTCCTACAATGAGCAGTTCTTC. Translating gives CASSGTGTSGHSYNEQFF.